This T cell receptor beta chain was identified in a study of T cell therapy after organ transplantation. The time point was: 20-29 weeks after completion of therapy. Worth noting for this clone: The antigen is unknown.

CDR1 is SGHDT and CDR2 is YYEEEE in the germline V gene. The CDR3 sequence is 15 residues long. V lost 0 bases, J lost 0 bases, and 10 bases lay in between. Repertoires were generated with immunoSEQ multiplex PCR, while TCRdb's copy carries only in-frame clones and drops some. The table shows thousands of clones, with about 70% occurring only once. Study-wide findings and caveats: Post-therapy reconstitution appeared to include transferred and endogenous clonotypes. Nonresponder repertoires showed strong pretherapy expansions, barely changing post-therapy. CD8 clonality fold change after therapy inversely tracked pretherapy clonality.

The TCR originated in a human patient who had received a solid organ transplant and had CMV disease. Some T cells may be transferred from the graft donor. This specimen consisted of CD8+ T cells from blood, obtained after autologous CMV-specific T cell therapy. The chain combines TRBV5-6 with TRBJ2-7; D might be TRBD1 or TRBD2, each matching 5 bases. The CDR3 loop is CASSLGGPGSYEQYF. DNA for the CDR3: TGTGCCAGCAGCTTGGGGGGACCTGGCTCCTACGAGCAGTACTTC.